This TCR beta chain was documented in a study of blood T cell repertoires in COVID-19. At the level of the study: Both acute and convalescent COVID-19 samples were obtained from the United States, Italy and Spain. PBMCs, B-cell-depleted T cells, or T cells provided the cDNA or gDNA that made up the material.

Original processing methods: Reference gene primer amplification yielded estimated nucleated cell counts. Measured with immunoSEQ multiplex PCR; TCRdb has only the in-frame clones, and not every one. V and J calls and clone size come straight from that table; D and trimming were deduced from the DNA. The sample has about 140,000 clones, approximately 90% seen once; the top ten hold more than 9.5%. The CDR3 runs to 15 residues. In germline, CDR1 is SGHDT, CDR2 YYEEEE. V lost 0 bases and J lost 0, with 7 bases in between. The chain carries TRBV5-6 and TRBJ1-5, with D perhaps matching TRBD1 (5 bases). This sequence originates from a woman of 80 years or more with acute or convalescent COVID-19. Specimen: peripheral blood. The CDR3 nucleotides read TGTGCCAGCAGCTTGGCGGGGGGTAGCAATCAGCCCCAGCATTTT. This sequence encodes CASSLAGGSNQPQHF.